The 9 T cell receptor beta chains presented below share a single source sample, sequenced in a study of graft-versus-host responses after intestinal transplantation. These TCRs' antigens remain unknown. The table came from immunoSEQ multiplex PCR; TCRdb's copy has only in-frame clones and leaves some out. The sample lists some 140,000 clones, 85% to 95% occurring once. The starting material was unstimulated CD4+ T cells sorted from spleen or lymph node cells, obtained before intestinal transplant. Every receptor here comes from a human donor who received an intestinal transplant.

This chain links TRBV5-6 with TRBJ2-3; D is ambiguous. Trimming took 1 base from V and 2 from J, leaving 5 bases between them. Germline CDR1 and CDR2: SGHDT and YYEEEE. The CDR3 runs to 13 residues. The CDR3 nucleotides are TGTGCCAGCAGCTTGAGGTCCACAGATACGCAGTATTTT. Translated, it gives CASSLRSTDTQYF. The entire variable domain, with the rest obtained from reference TRBV5-6 and TRBJ2-3, is as follows: DAGVTQSPTHLIKTRGQQVTLRCSPKSGHDTVSWYQQALGQGPQFIFQYYEEEERQRGNFPDRFSGHQFPNYSSELNVNALLLGDSALYLCASSLRSTDTQYFGPGTRLTVL.

The V and J genes are TRBV2 and TRBJ1-5, with D hard to call. The CDR3 spans 15 residues. Germline values: CDR1 SNHLY, CDR2 FYNNEI. With 1 base removed from V and 2 bases from J, the gap between germline ends came to 9 bases. The CDR3: CASSEGGIGNQPQHF. The DNA of the CDR3 is TGTGCCAGCAGTGAAGGGGGTATTGGCAATCAGCCCCAGCATTTT. The full variable domain, rest sourced from reference TRBV2 and TRBJ1-5, is EPEVTQTPSHQVTQMGQEVILRCVPISNHLYFYWYRQILGQKVEFLVSFYNNEISEKSEIFDDQFSVERPDGSNFTLKIRSTKLEDSAMYFCASSEGGIGNQPQHFGDGTRLSIL.

This clone was observed once. The chain links TRBV11-2 to TRBJ2-5; possibly TRBD2 for D (6 bases). Trimming left V 4 bases short and J 2 bases short, with 14 bases between. Per germline, CDR1 SGHAT and CDR2 FQNNGV. The CDR3 spans 15 residues. The CDR3 DNA sequence: TGTGCCAGCAGCTACAGGTCCGCGGGACAAGAGACCCAGTACTTC. It encodes CASSYRSAGQETQYF.

For the CDR3, the DNA is TGCGCCAGCACCAGAGGGGGCAATGAGCAGTTCTTC. Its protein is CASTRGGNEQFF. The gene calls are TRBV5-1 and TRBJ2-1; tentatively, D is TRBD1 (6 bases). Trimming shortened V by 6 bases and J by 6 bases, and 10 bases separated the two germline ends. From germline, CDR1 is SGHRS and CDR2 YFSETQ. This CDR3 is built from 12 residues.

This clone showed up just once. V is TRBV5-6 and J is TRBJ1-2, with D unresolved. Germline CDR1 and CDR2: SGHDT and YYEEEE. The CDR3 runs to 14 residues. The V end lost 1 base, the J end lost 0 bases, and 7 bases lay between the germline ends. The CDR3 here is CASSLSSANYGYTF. The CDR3 coding sequence is TGTGCCAGCAGCTTGAGCAGCGCTAACTATGGCTACACCTTC.

The genes are TRBV30 and TRBJ1-2; no clear D. V lost 3 bases and J 4 bases, leaving 6 bases between the germline ends. The CDR3 consists of 11 residues. The germline V gene has CDR1 GTSNPN and CDR2 SVGIG (reference sequence). CDR3 bases: TGTGCCTGGAGACTTAGCTATGGCTACACCTTC. Protein: CAWRLSYGYTF.

This clone was seen more than once but under ten times. The chain has TRBV10-3 and TRBJ2-7; the match to TRBD2 covers 8 bases. The CDR3 sequence is 16 residues long. Germline CDR1 and CDR2: ENHRY and SYGVKD. The V and J ends lost 4 bases and 0 bases, in that order; junction bases with no gene match: 8. The CDR3 region is CAISATLAGSSYEQYF. In DNA form, the CDR3 reads TGTGCCATCAGTGCCACCTTAGCGGGGAGCTCCTACGAGCAGTACTTC.

This clone has only one observation. The chain carries TRBV19 and TRBJ2-3, with D possibly TRBD2 on 5 matching bases. The CDR3 consists of 14 residues. Trimming stripped 5 bases from V and 3 bases from J, with 12 bases between. Germline lookup yields CDR1 LNHDA and CDR2 SQIVND (reference sequence). In nucleotides, the CDR3 is TGTGCCAGTAGTGAGCCCGGGGAGACAGATACGCAGTATTTT. This sequence encodes CASSEPGETDTQYF.

This clone was found a few times. The chain recombines TRBV2 with TRBJ2-1, with 9 positions matching TRBD1. In germline, CDR1 is SNHLY, CDR2 FYNNEI. V shed 5 bases and J 8 bases; nucleotides not matched to a gene: 10. The CDR3 spans 15 residues. CDR3 in DNA: TGTGCCAGCAGTTTGGGACAGGGCTTTGGAGATGAGCAGTTCTTC. This gives the protein CASSLGQGFGDEQFF.